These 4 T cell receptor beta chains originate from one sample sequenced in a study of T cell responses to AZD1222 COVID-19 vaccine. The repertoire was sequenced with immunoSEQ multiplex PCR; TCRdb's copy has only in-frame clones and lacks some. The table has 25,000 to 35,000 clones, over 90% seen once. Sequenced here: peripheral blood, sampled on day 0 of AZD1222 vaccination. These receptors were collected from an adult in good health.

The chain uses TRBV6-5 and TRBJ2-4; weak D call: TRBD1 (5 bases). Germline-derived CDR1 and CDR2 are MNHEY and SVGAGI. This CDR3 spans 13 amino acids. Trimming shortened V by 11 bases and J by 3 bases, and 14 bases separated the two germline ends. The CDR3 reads CACSGWDKNIQYF. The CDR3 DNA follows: TGTGCCTGCTCAGGGTGGGACAAAAACATTCAGTACTTC.

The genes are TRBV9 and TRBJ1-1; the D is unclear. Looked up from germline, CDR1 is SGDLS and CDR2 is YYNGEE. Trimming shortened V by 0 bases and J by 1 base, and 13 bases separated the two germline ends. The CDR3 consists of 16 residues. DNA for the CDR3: TGTGCCAGCAGCGTAGGTGGGGTACGGACGAACACTGAAGCTTTCTTT. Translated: CASSVGGVRTNTEAFF.

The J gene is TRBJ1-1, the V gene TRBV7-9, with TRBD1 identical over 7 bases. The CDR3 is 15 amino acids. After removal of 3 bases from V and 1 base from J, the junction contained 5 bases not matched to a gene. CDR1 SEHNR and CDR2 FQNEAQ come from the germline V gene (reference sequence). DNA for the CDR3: TGTGCCAGCAGCTTTGGGGGACAGAGGAACACTGAAGCTTTCTTT. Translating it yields CASSFGGQRNTEAFF.

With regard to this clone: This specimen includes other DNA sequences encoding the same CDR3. The CDR3 DNA is TGTGCCACCAGCAGCCCCCCGGGAGGCTACAATGAGCAGTTCTTC. This translates into CATSSPPGGYNEQFF. The J gene is TRBJ2-1, the V gene TRBV15; 7 nucleotides agree with TRBD2. Germline values: CDR1 LNHNV, CDR2 YYDKDF (reference sequence). This CDR3 is built from 15 residues. The V segment lost 3 bases and the J segment 3 bases; nucleotides outside the gene matches: 5.